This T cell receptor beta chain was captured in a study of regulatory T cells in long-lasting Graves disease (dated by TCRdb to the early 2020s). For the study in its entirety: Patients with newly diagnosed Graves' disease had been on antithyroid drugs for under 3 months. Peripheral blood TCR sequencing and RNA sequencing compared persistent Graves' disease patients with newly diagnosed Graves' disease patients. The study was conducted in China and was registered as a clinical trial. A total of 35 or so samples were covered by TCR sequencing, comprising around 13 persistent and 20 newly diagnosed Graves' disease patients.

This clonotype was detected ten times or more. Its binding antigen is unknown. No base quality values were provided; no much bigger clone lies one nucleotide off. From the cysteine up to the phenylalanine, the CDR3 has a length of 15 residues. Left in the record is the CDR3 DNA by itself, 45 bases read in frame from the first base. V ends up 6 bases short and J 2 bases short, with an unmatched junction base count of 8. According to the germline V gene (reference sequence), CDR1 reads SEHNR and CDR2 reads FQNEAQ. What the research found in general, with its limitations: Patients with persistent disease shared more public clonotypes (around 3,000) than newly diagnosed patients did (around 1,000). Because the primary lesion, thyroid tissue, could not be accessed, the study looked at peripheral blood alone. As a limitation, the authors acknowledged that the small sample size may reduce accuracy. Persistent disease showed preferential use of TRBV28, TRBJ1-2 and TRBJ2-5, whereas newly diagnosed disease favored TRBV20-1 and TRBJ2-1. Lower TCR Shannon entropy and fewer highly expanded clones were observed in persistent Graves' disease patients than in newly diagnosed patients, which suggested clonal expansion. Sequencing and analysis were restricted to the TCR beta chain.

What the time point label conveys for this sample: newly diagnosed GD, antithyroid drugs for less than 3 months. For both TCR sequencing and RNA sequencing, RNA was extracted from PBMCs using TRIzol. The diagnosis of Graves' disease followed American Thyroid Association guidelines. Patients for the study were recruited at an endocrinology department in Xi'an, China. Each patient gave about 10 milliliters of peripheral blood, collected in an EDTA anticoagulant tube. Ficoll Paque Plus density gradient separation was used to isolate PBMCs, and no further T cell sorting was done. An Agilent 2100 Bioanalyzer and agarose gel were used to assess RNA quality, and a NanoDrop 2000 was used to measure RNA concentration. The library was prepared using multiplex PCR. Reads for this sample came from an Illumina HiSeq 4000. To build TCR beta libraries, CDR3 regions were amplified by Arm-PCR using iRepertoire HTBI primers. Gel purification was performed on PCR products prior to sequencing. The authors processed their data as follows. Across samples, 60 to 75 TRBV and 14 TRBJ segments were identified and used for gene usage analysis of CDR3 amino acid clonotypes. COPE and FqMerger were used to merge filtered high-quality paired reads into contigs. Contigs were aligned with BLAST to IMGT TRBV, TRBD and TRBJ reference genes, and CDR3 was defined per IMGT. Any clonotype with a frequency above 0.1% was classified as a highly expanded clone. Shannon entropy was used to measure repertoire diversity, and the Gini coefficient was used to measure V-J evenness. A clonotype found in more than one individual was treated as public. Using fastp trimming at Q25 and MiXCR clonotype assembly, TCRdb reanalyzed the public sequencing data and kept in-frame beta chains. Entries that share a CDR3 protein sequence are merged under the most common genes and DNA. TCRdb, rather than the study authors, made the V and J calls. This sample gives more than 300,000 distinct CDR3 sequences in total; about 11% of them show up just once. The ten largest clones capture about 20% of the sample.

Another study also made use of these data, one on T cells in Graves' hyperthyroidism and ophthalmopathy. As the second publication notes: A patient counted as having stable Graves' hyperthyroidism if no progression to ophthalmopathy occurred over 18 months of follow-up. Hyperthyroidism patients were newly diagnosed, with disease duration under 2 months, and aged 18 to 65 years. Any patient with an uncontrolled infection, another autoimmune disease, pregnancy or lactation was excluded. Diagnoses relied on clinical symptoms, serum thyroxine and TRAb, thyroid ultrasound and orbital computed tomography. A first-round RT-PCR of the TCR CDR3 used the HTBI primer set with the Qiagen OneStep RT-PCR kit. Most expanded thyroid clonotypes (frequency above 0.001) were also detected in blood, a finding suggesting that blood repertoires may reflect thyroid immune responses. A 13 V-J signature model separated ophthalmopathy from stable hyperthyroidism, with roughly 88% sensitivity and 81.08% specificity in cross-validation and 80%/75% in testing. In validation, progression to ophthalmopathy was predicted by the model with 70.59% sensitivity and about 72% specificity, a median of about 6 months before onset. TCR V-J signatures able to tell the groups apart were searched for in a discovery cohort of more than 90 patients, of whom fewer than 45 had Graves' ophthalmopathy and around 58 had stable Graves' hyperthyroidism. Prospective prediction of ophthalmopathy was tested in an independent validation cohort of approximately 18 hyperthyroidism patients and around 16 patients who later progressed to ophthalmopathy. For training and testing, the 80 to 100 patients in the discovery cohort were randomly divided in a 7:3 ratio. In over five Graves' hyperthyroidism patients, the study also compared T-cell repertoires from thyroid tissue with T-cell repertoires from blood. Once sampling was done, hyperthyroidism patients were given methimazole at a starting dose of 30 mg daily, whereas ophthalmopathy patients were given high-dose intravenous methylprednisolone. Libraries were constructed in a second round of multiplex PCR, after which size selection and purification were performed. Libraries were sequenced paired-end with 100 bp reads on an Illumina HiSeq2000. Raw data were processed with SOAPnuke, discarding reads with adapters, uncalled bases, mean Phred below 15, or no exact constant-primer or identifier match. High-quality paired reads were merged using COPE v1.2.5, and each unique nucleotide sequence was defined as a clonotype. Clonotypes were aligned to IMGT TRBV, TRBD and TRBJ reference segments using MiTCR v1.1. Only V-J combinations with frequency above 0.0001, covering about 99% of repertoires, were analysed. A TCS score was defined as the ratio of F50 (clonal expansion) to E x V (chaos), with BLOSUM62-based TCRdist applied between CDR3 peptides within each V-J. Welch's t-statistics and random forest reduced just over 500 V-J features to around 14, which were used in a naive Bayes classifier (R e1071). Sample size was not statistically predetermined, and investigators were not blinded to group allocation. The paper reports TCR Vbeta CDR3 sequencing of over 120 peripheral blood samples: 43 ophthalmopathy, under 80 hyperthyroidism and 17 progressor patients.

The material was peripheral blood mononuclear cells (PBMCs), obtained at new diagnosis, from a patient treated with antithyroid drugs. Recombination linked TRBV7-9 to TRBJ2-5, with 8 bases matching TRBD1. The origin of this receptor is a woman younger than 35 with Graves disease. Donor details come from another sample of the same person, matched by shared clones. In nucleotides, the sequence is TGTGCCAGCAGAAAGGGCAGGGGGCCGCAAGAGACCCAGTACTTC. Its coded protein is CASRKGRGPQETQYF.